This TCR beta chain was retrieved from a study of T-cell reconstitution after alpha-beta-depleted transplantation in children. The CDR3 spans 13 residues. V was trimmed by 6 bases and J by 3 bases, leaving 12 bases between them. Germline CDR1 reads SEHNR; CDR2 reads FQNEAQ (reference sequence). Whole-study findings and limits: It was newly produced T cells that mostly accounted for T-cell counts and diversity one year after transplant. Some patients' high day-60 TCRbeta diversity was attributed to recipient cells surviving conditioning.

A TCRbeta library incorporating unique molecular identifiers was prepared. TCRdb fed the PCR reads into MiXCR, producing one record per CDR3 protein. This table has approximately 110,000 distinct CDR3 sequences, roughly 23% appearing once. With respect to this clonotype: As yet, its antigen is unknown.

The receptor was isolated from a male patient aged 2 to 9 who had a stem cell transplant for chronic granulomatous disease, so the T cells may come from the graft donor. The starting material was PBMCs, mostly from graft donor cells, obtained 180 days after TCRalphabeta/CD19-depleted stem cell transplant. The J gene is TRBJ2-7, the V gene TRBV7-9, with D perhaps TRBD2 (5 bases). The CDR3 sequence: CASRRAVDYEQYF. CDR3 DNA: TGTGCCAGCAGGCGGGCCGTAGACTACGAGCAGTACTTC.